The entry that follows covers one T cell receptor beta chain sequence. Its antigen is undetermined. These data come from a study of OX40 agonist ivuxolimab in advanced cancers. Study background: Intravenous ivuxolimab was administered to patients every 2 weeks at 0.01 to 10 mg/kg. Points from the study as a whole: Low normalized T-cell clonal expansion was additionally recorded for some nonresponders.

V lost 4 bases to trimming and J lost 4 bases; unmatched junction nucleotides: 8. Germline V gene sequence: CDR1 LNHDA, CDR2 SQIVND (reference sequence). The CDR3 is 16 amino acids. Using immunoSEQ multiplex PCR, the repertoire was profiled, and TCRdb retains in-frame clones only, with some absent. The sample has tens of thousands of clones; 90% to 95% are singletons. The sample was CD4+ or CD8+ T cells sorted from blood, taken in a trial of the OX40 agonist ivuxolimab. The chain employs TRBV19 and TRBJ1-5, with 9 bases identical to TRBD1. This clonotype was sampled from an adult with an advanced solid tumor such as melanoma, head and neck, liver or kidney cancer. The CDR3 is CASSNPVQGANQPQHF. In nucleotides, the CDR3 is TGTGCCAGTAGTAATCCCGTACAGGGGGCTAATCAGCCCCAGCATTTT.